The 23 T cell receptor beta chains given below trace back to one sample, sequenced in a study of cytomegalovirus exposure and HLA in healthy donors. Vbeta (60) and Jbeta (13) primers were used in the PCR. Assay used: immunoSEQ multiplex PCR; TCRdb lists only in-frame clones, some missing. Counted here are 140,000 or so clones, about 66% occurring once; the ten biggest clones make up less than 2%. The sample taken for sequencing was PBMCs. The origin of the receptors is a male donor in good health and CMV-seronegative.

The chain recombines TRBV18 with TRBJ2-3; TRBD1 might be the D (7 bases). Trimming removed 2 bases at V and 0 bases at J, with 15 bases between. The CDR3 runs 17 residues. CDR1 KGHSH and CDR2 LQKENI come from the germline V gene. The CDR3 reads CASSPFGGGSSTDTQYF. CDR3 nucleotide sequence: TGTGCCAGCTCACCATTCGGAGGGGGCTCCAGCACAGATACGCAGTATTTT. The full variable domain, in which reference TRBV18 and TRBJ2-3 provide the parts outside the CDR3, is NAGVMQNPRHLVRRRGQEARLRCSPMKGHSHVYWYRQLPEEGLKFMVYLQKENIIDESGMPKERFSAEFPKEGPSILRIQQVVRGDSAAYFCASSPFGGGSSTDTQYFGPGTRLTVL.

The chain combines TRBV5-1 with TRBJ2-7, with D possibly being TRBD2 (6 bases). This CDR3 spans 15 amino acids. Germline V gene lookup returns CDR1 SGHRS and CDR2 YFSETQ. V shed 1 base and J shed 3 bases, with 14 bases lying between them. The CDR3 sequence is CASSLNNGGHYEQYF. CDR3 DNA: TGCGCCAGCAGCTTGAATAATGGAGGGCACTACGAGCAGTACTTC.

This clone was observed a single time. The chain joins TRBV4-1 to TRBJ1-4, with 7 bases lining up with TRBD1. The CDR3 runs to 17 residues. Trimming removed 4 bases from V and 8 bases from J; junction bases left unmatched: 16. Germline lookup yields CDR1 MGHRA and CDR2 YSYEKL. The CDR3 DNA sequence: TGCGCCAGCAGCCCTTTCTGGTTCCGACAGGGCGAGGAAAAACTGTTTTTT. Protein product: CASSPFWFRQGEEKLFF.

The chain carries TRBV29-1 and TRBJ2-3, with a tentative D call TRBD1 (5 bases). Germline V CDR1 and CDR2: SQVTM, ANQGSEA. This CDR3 comprises 16 residues. The V and J ends lost 0 bases and 0 bases respectively, with 13 bases between them. The CDR3 coding sequence is TGCAGCGTTGAAGATTATACAGGAGCTAGCACAGATACGCAGTATTTT. Residues: CSVEDYTGASTDTQYF.

This clone turned up a few times. This chain connects TRBV28 to TRBJ1-1; D is unresolved. Looked up from germline, CDR1 is MDHEN and CDR2 is SYDVKM. Trimming took off 2 bases at V and 0 bases at J, with 13 bases between the two ends. This CDR3 has 16 amino acids. The CDR3 DNA sequence: TGTGCCAGCAGTTTAGCGACTTTACTTTTGAACACTGAAGCTTTCTTT. Amino acid sequence: CASSLATLLLNTEAFF.

The chain carries TRBV5-1 and TRBJ2-1; 8 nucleotides match TRBD2. The J segment lost 8 bases and the V segment lost 3 bases, leaving 7 bases of the junction unmatched. CDR3 length: 14 residues. In germline, CDR1 is SGHRS, CDR2 YFSETQ. The CDR3 sequence is CASSSPAGGDEQFF. The CDR3 DNA is TGCGCCAGCAGCTCCCCTGCGGGAGGCGATGAGCAGTTCTTC.

The chain links TRBV28 to TRBJ2-7; D may be TRBD2 (6 bases). CDR1 and CDR2 (germline): MDHEN, SYDVKM. The CDR3 has 15 amino acids. V gave up 3 bases and J gave up 0 bases, with 12 bases separating them. The CDR3 DNA sequence: TGTGCCAGCAGTTTTCCGGGGGTGAGCTCCTACGAGCAGTACTTC. The encoded protein is CASSFPGVSSYEQYF.

The chain joins TRBV18 to TRBJ2-1, with a weak D call TRBD2 (7 bases). V shed 3 bases and J shed 4 bases, with 13 bases lying between them. The germline V gene has CDR1 KGHSH and CDR2 LQKENI. CDR3 length: 15 amino acids. This CDR3 reads CASSPTRGAYNEQFF. CDR3 in DNA: TGTGCCAGCTCACCTACTCGGGGGGCGTACAATGAGCAGTTCTTC. The entire variable domain, with the rest obtained from reference TRBV18 and TRBJ2-1, is as follows: NAGVMQNPRHLVRRRGQEARLRCSPMKGHSHVYWYRQLPEEGLKFMVYLQKENIIDESGMPKERFSAEFPKEGPSILRIQQVVRGDSAAYFCASSPTRGAYNEQFFGPGTRLTVL.

The V gene is TRBV6-6, the J gene TRBJ1-2; D is perhaps TRBD1 (5 bases). The CDR3 totals 16 residues. Germline-derived CDR1 and CDR2 are MNHNY and SVGAGI (reference sequence). V lost 4 bases to trimming and J lost 0 bases, with 15 bases between them. The CDR3 loop is CASSFRSTEANYGYTF. For the CDR3, the DNA is TGTGCCAGCAGTTTTCGGTCGACAGAAGCTAACTATGGCTACACCTTC.

This clone was seen once. The chain links TRBV6-5 to TRBJ1-2; possibly TRBD1 for D (5 bases). Germline V gives CDR1 MNHEY, CDR2 SVGAGI. V dropped 0 bases and J dropped 3 bases, with 8 bases sitting between them. CDR3 length: 14 amino acids. CDR3 protein: CASSYSGGDYGYTF. Written as DNA, the CDR3 is TGTGCCAGCAGTTACTCCGGGGGGGACTATGGCTACACCTTC.

The rearrangement uses TRBV7-2 and TRBJ2-2, with 8 bases lining up with TRBD2. J lost 7 bases, V lost 5 bases, and 6 bases had no gene match. Germline V gives CDR1 SGHTA, CDR2 FQGNSA. The CDR3 is 14 amino acids. The CDR3 coding sequence is TGTGCCAGCAGCATGGGACTAGGGGGCGGGGAGCTGTTTTTT. It specifies CASSMGLGGGELFF.

This clone was counted only a few times. The DNA for the CDR3 is TGTGCCAGCAGTTCCCGTGGGAGGAGAGTCAATGAGCAGTTCTTC. This encodes CASSSRGRRVNEQFF. The chain links TRBV27 to TRBJ2-1; TRBD2 might be the D (6 bases). The CDR3 sequence is 15 residues long. Trimming took 4 bases from V and 6 from J, leaving 16 bases between them. Germline lookup yields CDR1 MNHEY and CDR2 SMNVEV (reference sequence).

The chain carries TRBV12-5 and TRBJ2-1; D uncertain. Per the germline V gene, CDR1 is LGHNT and CDR2 is FRNRAP. This CDR3 spans 14 amino acids. V was shortened by 1 base and J by 5 bases, with 9 bases between the two germline ends. This CDR3 is CASGLGHLNNEQFF. CDR3 nucleotides: TGTGCTAGTGGTTTGGGCCACCTAAACAATGAGCAGTTCTTC.

The chain uses TRBV4-1 and TRBJ2-7, with 7 bases identical to TRBD1. After removal of 1 base from V and 2 bases from J, the junction contained 11 bases not matched to a gene. Germline assignment: CDR1 MGHRA and CDR2 YSYEKL. This CDR3 contains 17 residues. CDR3 in amino acids: CASSQALRGSGTYEQYF. CDR3 sequence (DNA): TGCGCCAGCAGCCAAGCCCTCAGGGGGTCCGGGACCTACGAGCAGTACTTC.

This clone was recorded a few times. The chain carries TRBV10-3 and TRBJ2-1; 8 bases are shared with TRBD2. J lost 0 bases, V lost 6 bases, and 10 bases had no gene match. In germline, CDR1 is ENHRY, CDR2 SYGVKD. The CDR3 extends over 17 amino acids. The CDR3 sequence: CAIREPSGQSSYNEQFF. The DNA for the CDR3 is TGTGCCATCAGAGAACCTAGCGGGCAAAGCTCCTACAATGAGCAGTTCTTC.

This clone was counted a few times. The chain recombines TRBV7-8 with TRBJ2-2, with TRBD2 as a possible D gene (7 bases). CDR3 length equals 17 residues. Germline V gene lookup returns CDR1 SGHVS and CDR2 FQNEAQ. V lost 2 bases, J lost 4 bases, and 17 bases lay in between. CDR3 region: CASSLHLGGPGTGELFF. The CDR3 coding sequence is TGTGCCAGCAGCTTACATCTCGGGGGGCCTGGCACCGGGGAGCTGTTTTTT.

V usage is TRBV15 and J usage is TRBJ2-3, with a weak D call TRBD2 (5 bases). From germline, CDR1 is LNHNV and CDR2 YYDKDF (reference sequence). Trimming removed 0 bases at V and 3 bases at J, with 16 bases between. This CDR3 spans 17 amino acids. The CDR3 DNA reads TGTGCCACCAGCAGAGATCTCCCCAAGCGGACTACAGATACGCAGTATTTT. This codes for CATSRDLPKRTTDTQYF.

The chain uses TRBV7-9 and TRBJ1-1; D is possibly TRBD1 (5 bases). Germline values: CDR1 SEHNR, CDR2 FQNEAQ (reference sequence). This CDR3 comprises 14 residues. V was pared by 6 bases and J by 1 base, with 12 bases between. The CDR3 loop reads CASRDSDTNTEAFF. DNA of the CDR3: TGTGCCAGCAGAGACAGCGATACGAACACTGAAGCTTTCTTT.

This chain connects TRBV5-1 to TRBJ2-2; a possible D gene is TRBD1 (5 bases). The CDR3 runs to 16 residues. CDR1 and CDR2 (germline): SGHRS, YFSETQ. Deletions cut 4 bases from V and 1 base from J, with 14 bases between. The CDR3 bases are TGCGCCAGCAGCGCTTTGGCAGGGTTGAACACCGGGGAGCTGTTTTTT. Amino acids: CASSALAGLNTGELFF.

The chain combines TRBV10-3 with TRBJ1-3; maybe TRBD1 (6 bases). V was pared by 11 bases and J by 0 bases, with 11 bases between. The CDR3 has 13 residues. Germline values: CDR1 ENHRY, CDR2 SYGVKD. In DNA, the CDR3 is TGTGCCGTCTGGACAGCCTCTGGAAACACCATATATTTT. The encoded protein is CAVWTASGNTIYF.

J is TRBJ2-1 and V is TRBV29-1; D might be TRBD1 (6 bases). CDR3 length: 12 amino acids. Trimming took 1 base from V and 9 from J, leaving 10 bases between them. The V gene's germline CDR1 is SQVTM and CDR2 ANQGSEA. The CDR3 DNA sequence: TGCAGCGTTGAAGCAACAGGGCTTGAGCAGTTCTTC. It codes for CSVEATGLEQFF.

This clone has just a few counts. The chain links TRBV10-3 to TRBJ2-7, with D tentatively TRBD1 (6 bases). This CDR3 comprises 14 residues. Germline CDR1 and CDR2: ENHRY and SYGVKD. V was pared by 2 bases and J by 6 bases, with 14 bases between. This chain's CDR3 is CAISEPGATGEQYF. DNA of the CDR3: TGTGCCATCAGTGAGCCAGGGGCTACGGGCGAGCAGTACTTC.

Regarding this clone: At one end the junction does not follow the germline gene, possibly because of a read error. The rearrangement links TRBV5-4 to TRBJ2-2; 10 nucleotides match TRBD1. This CDR3 contains 16 residues. Germline loops: CDR1 SGHNT, CDR2 YYREEE (reference sequence). The CDR3 loop reads CARSFLTGGYTGELFF. CDR3 DNA sequence: TGTGCCCGCAGCTTTCTGACAGGGGGCTACACCGGGGAGCTGTTTTTT. Using reference TRBV5-4 and TRBJ2-2 for the parts outside the CDR3, the full variable domain is ETGVTQSPTHLIKTRGQQVTLRCSSQSGHNTVSWYQQALGQGPQFIFQYYREEENGRGNFPPRFSGLQFPNYSSELNVNALELDDSALYLCARSFLTGGYTGELFFGEGSRLTVL.